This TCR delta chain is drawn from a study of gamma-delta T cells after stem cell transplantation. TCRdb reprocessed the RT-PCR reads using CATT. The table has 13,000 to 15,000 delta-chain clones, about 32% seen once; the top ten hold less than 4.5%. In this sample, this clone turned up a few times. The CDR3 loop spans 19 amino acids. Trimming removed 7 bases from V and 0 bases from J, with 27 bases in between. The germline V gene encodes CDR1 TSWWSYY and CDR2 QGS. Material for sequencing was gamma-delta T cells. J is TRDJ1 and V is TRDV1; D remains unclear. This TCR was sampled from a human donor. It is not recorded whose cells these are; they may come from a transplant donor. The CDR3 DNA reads TGTGCTCTTGAGTTAATCCCGAAACCTGTACTGTATCACACCGATAAACTCATCTTT. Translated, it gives CALELIPKPVLYHTDKLIF.